This T cell receptor (beta chain) was sequenced for a study of tumor-infiltrating lymphocytes in primary liver carcinoma. Turning to the study itself: The patients, men and women alike, were aged 30 to 69 years.

RNA and DNA were co-extracted from about 19-30 mg of unsorted bulk tissue. This clonotype was recorded once. The CDR3 extends over 13 amino acids. V was shortened by 6 bases and J by 3 bases, with 11 bases between the two germline ends. Germline lookup yields CDR1 MNHGY and CDR2 SAAAGT. With roughly 540 ng total RNA as template and a constant-region primer, TCR beta cDNA was made. Three nested multiplex PCR rounds, a slightly modified ARM-PCR, produced the libraries for TCR beta. TRBV1-TRBV30 forward and Cbeta reverse primers drove the first two roughly 11-cycle rounds. Each CDR3 protein gets one entry after TCRdb re-called the multiplex PCR reads with MiXCR. The sample shows 150,000 to 200,000 distinct CDR3 sequences, just under 85% of them seen only once.

The TCR sequence derives from a man aged 40-55 years with primary liver carcinoma and hepatitis B virus infection. The rearrangement joins TRBV6-8 to TRBJ2-5; D possibly corresponds to TRBD2 (6 bases). The material sequenced was tumor tissue from primary liver carcinoma. CDR3 nucleotide sequence: TGTGCCAGCAGGGTACTAGCAGAAGAGACCCAGTACTTC. It is translated as CASRVLAEETQYF.